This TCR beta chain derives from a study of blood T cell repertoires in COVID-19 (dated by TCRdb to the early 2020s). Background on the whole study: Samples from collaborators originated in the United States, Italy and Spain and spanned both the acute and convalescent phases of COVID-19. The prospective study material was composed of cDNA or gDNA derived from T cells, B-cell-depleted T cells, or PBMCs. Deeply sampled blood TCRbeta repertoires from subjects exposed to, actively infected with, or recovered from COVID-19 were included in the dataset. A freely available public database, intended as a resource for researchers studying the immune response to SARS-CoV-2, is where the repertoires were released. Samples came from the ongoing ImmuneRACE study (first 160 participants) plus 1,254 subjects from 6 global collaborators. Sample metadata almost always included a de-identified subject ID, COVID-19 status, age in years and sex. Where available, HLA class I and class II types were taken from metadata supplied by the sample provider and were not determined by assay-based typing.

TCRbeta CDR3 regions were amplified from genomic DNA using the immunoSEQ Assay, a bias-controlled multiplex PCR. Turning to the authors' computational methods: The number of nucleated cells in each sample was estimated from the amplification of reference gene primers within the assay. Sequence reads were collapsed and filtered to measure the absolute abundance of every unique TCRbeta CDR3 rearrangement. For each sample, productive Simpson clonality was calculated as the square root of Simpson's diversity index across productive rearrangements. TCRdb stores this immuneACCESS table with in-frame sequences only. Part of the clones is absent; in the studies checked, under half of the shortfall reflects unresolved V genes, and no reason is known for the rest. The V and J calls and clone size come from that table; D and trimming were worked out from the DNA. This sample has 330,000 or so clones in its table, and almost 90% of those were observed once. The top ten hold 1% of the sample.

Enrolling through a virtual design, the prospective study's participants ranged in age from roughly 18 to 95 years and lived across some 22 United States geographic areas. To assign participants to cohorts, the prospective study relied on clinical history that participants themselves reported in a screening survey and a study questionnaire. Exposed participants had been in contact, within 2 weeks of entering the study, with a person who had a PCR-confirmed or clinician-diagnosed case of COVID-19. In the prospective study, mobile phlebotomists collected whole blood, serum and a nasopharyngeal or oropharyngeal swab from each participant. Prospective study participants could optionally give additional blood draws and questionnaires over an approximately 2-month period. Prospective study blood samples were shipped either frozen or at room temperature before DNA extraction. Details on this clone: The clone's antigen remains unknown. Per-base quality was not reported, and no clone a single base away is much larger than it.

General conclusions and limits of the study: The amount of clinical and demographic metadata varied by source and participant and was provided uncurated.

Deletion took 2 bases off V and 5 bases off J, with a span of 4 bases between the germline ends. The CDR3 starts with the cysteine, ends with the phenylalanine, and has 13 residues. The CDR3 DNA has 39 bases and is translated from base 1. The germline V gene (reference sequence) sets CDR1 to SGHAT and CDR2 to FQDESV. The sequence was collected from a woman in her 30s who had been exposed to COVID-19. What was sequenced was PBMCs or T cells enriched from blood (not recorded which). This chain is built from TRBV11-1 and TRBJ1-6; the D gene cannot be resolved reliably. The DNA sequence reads TGTGCCAGCAGCTTAATCGATAATTCACCCCTCCACTTT. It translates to CASSLIDNSPLHF.